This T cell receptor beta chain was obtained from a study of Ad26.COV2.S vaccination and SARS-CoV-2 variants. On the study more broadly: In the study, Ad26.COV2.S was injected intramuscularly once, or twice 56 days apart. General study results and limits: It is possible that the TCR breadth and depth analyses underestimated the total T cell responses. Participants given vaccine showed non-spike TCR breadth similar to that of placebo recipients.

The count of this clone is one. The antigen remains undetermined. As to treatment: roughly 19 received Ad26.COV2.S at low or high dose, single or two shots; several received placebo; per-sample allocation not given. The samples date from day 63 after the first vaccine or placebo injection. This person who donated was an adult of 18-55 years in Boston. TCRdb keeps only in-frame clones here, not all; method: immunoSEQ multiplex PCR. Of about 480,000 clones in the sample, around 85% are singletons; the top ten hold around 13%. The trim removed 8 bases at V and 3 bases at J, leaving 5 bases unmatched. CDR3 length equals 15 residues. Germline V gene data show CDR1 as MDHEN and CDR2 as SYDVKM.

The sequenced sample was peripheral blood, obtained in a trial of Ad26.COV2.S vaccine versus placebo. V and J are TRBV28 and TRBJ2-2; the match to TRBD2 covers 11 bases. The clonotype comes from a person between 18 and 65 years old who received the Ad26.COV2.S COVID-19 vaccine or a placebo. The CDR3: CASLASGRYTGELFF. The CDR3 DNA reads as TGTGCCAGCCTTGCTAGCGGGAGGTACACCGGGGAGCTGTTTTTT. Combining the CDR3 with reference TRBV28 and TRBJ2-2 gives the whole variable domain DVKVTQSSRYLVKRTGEKVFLECVQDMDHENMFWYRQDPGLGLRLIYFSYDVKMKEKGDIPEGYSVSREKKERFSLILESASTNQTSMYLCASLASGRYTGELFFGEGSRLTVL.